This record covers a single T cell receptor beta chain. Its target is not known. Generated by immunoSEQ multiplex PCR, the TCRdb table keeps only in-frame clones and is missing some. The data show roughly 32,000 clones, 88% seen once. The data were taken from a study of OX40 agonist ivuxolimab in advanced cancers. On the study more broadly: Ivuxolimab, which is an agonistic anti-OX40 (CD134) antibody, was administered to the patients. Eligibility rules accepted prior anti-PD-1, anti-PD-L1 or anti-CTLA-4 therapy, and around 38% had some.

Overall study findings and caveats: More expanded clones were seen, on average, in CD8+ T cells than in CD4+.

The sampling schedule covered blood at baseline, cycle 4 day 1, and cycle 7 day 1. V lost 2 bases to trimming and J lost 6 bases; unmatched junction nucleotides: 5. CDR1 is MDHEN and CDR2 is SYDVKM in the germline V gene. The CDR3 totals 15 residues. The chain carries TRBV28 and TRBJ1-4; 8 positions match TRBD1. The clonotype was recovered from an adult with an advanced solid tumor such as melanoma, head and neck, liver or kidney cancer. This specimen was CD4+ or CD8+ T cells sorted from blood, taken in a trial of the OX40 agonist ivuxolimab. CDR3 coding DNA: TGTGCCAGCAGTTTAGGACAGGGAATGGATGAAAAACTGTTTTTT. It is translated as CASSLGQGMDEKLFF.